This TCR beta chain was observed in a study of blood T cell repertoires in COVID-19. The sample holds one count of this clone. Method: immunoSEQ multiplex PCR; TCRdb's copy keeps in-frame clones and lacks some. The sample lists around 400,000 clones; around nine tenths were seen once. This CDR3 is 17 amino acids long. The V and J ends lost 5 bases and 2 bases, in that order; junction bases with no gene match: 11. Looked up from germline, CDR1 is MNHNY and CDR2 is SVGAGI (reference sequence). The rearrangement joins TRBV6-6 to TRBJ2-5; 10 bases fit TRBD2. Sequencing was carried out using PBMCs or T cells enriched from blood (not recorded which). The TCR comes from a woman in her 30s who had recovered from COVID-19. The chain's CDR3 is CASSPRIGLAVQETQYF. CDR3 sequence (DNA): TGTGCCAGCAGTCCCAGAATTGGACTAGCGGTACAAGAGACCCAGTACTTC.